The present T cell receptor (beta chain) was sequenced within a study of T-cell reconstitution after alpha-beta-depleted transplantation in children. The authors prepared the TCRbeta library with unique molecular identifiers. MiXCR, applied by TCRdb to the PCR reads, yields one record per CDR3 protein. The table shows 350,000 to 450,000 distinct CDR3 sequences, with roughly 20% occurring only once. This clonotype was observed at least ten times. CDR1 is MNHNS and CDR2 is SASEGT in the germline V gene. V was pared by 4 bases and J by 5 bases, with 18 bases between. The CDR3 spans 16 residues. This chain joins TRBV6-1 and TRBJ2-1; the D gene is possibly TRBD1 (6 bases). Sequencing used PBMCs from the stem cell graft donor, obtained from the stem cell graft. This receptor was identified in a human donor who donated a stem cell graft to a child with acute myeloid leukemia. CDR3 residues: CASSGPRQEGDNEQFF. In nucleotides, the CDR3 is TGTGCCAGCAGTGGCCCGAGACAGGAAGGGGACAATGAGCAGTTCTTC.